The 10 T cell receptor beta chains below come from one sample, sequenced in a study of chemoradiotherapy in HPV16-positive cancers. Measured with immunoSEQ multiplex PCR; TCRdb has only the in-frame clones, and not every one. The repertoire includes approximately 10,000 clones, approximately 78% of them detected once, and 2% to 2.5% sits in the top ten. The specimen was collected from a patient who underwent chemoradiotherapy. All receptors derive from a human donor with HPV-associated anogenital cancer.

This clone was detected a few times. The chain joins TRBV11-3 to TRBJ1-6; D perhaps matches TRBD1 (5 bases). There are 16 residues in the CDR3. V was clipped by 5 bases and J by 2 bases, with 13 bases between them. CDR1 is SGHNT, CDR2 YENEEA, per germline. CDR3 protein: CASSGGRAAYNSPLHF. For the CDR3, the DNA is TGTGCCAGCAGCGGGGGTCGGGCGGCCTATAATTCACCCCTCCACTTT.

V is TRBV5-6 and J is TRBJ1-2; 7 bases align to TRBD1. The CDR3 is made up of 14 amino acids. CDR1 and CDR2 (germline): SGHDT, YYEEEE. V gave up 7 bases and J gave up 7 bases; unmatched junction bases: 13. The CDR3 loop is CASFRQGSFLGYTF. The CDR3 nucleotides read TGTGCCAGCTTCCGACAGGGAAGTTTCCTTGGCTACACCTTC.

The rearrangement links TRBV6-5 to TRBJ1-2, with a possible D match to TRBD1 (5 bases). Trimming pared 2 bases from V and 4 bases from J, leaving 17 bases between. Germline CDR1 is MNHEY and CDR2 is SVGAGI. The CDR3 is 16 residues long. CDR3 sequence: CASSYTDSVVPYGYTF. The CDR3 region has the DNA TGTGCCAGCAGTTACACCGACAGTGTTGTGCCCTATGGCTACACCTTC.

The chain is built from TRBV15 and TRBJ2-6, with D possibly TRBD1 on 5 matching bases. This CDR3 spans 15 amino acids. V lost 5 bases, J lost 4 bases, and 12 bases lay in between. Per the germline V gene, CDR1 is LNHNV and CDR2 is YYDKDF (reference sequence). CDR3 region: CATSDSQYGANVLTF. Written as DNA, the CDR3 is TGTGCCACCAGCGACAGTCAGTACGGGGCCAACGTCCTGACTTTC.

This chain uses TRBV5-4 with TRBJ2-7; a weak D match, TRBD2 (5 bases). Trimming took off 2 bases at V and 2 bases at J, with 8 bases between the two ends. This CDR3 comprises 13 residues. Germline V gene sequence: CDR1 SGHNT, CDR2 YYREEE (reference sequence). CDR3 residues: CASSFWGAYEQYF. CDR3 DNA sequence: TGTGCCAGCAGCTTTTGGGGAGCCTACGAGCAGTACTTC.

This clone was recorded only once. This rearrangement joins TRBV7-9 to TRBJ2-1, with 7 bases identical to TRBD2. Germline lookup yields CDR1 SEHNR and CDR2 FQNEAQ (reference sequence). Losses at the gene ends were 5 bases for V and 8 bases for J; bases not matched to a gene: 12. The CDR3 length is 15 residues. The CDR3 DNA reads TGTGCCAGCAGCCCGGGGGGACTCGGGGGAGATGAGCAGTTCTTC. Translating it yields CASSPGGLGGDEQFF.

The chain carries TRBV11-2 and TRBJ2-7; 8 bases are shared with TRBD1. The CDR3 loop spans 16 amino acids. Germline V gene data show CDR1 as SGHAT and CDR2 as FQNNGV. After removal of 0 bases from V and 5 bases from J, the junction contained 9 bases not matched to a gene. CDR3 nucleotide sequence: TGTGCCAGCAGCTTAGATCCGTCAGGGGGCTTAGACGAGCAGTACTTC. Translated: CASSLDPSGGLDEQYF.

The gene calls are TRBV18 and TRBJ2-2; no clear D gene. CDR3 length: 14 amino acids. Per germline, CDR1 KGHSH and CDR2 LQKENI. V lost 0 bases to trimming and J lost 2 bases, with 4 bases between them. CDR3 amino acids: CASSPPINTGELFF. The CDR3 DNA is TGTGCCAGCTCACCACCGATCAACACCGGGGAGCTGTTTTTT.

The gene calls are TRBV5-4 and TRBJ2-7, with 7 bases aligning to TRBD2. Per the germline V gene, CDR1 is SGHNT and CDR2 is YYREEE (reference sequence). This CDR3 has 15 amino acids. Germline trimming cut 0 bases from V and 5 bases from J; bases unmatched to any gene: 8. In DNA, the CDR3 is TGTGCCAGCAGCTTGGATACTAGCGTGGTGAACGAGCAGTACTTC. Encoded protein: CASSLDTSVVNEQYF.

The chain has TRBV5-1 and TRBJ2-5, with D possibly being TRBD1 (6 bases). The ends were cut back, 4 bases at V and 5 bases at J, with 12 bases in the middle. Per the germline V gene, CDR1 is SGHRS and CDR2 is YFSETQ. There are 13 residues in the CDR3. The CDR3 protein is CASSVDTGETQYF. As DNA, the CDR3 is TGCGCCAGCAGCGTGGATACAGGGGAGACCCAGTACTTC. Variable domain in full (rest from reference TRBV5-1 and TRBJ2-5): KAGVTQTPRYLIKTRGQQVTLSCSPISGHRSVSWYQQTPGQGLQFLFEYFSETQRNKGNFPGRFSGRQFSNSRSEMNVSTLELGDSALYLCASSVDTGETQYFGPGTRLLVL.